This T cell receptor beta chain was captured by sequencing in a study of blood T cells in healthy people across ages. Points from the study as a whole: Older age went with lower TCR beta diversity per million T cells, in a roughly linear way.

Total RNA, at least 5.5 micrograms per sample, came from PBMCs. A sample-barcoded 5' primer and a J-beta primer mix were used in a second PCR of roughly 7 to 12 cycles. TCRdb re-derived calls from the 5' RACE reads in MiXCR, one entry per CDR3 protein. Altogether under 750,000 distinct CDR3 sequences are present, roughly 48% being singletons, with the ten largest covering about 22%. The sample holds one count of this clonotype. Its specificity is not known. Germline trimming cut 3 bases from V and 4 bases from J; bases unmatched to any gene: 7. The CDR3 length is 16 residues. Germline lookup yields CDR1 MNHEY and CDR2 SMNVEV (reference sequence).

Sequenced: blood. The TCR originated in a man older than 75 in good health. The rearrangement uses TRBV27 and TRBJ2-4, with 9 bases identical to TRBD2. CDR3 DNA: TGTGCCAGCAGTTTGGGGACTAGCAATAGAAAAAACATTCAGTACTTC. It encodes CASSLGTSNRKNIQYF.